The rows below give T cell receptor beta chains drawn from one sample of a study of blood T cell repertoires in COVID-19. Only in-frame clones appear in the TCRdb table, and some are missing; sequencing was by immunoSEQ multiplex PCR. The table has about 100,000 clones, more than 60% seen once. Sequenced input: peripheral blood. All receptors come from a man between 65 and 79 years old with active or convalescent COVID-19. The CDR3 runs from the conserved cysteine through the conserved F or W. Each record gives: clone size, V gene, J gene, D gene, CDR3 DNA, CDR3 protein. A D gene is named only where the DNA matches it firmly. Clone size is shown for a subset of rows, as once, few, many or a class of expanded clone.

clone size: -; V gene: TRBV18; J gene: TRBJ2-7; D gene: -; CDR3 DNA: TGTGCCAGCTCACCACCTAGTTTGTACGAGCAGTACTTC; CDR3 protein: CASSPPSLYEQYF
clone size: once; V gene: TRBV20-1; J gene: TRBJ1-2; D gene: -; CDR3 DNA: TGCAGTGCTTACAGGGTCGGCTACACCTTC; CDR3 protein: CSAYRVGYTF
clone size: -; V gene: TRBV6-2/TRBV6-3; J gene: TRBJ1-2; D gene: -; CDR3 DNA: TGTGCCAGCAGTTACCGGTTTCCACCCGGCTACACCTTC; CDR3 protein: CASSYRFPPGYTF
clone size: -; V gene: TRBV6-5; J gene: TRBJ1-5; D gene: TRBD1; CDR3 DNA: TGTGCCAGCAGTTTCCACAGGGGTAGCAATCAGCCCCAGCATTTT; CDR3 protein: CASSFHRGSNQPQHF
clone size: -; V gene: TRBV19; J gene: TRBJ1-5; D gene: TRBD1; CDR3 DNA: TGTGCCAGCGCCGGGACAGGGGGTCAGCCCCAGCATTTT; CDR3 protein: CASAGTGGQPQHF
clone size: -; V gene: TRBV11-3; J gene: TRBJ1-1; D gene: TRBD1; CDR3 DNA: TGTGCCAGCAGCTCTACAGGGGCCACTGAAGCTTTCTTT; CDR3 protein: CASSSTGATEAFF
clone size: -; V gene: TRBV4-2; J gene: TRBJ2-7; D gene: -; CDR3 DNA: TGTGCCAGCAGCCCACAATCCAGGGCCCAATACTACGAGCAGTACTTC; CDR3 protein: CASSPQSRAQYYEQYF
clone size: -; V gene: TRBV30; J gene: TRBJ1-3; D gene: -; CDR3 DNA: TGTGCCTGGAGCGCTGACAGGGGAAACACCATATATTTT; CDR3 protein: CAWSADRGNTIYF
clone size: -; V gene: TRBV5-1; J gene: TRBJ2-5; D gene: TRBD1; CDR3 DNA: TGCGCCAGCAGCTTGGGGGTCCCCCCAGGGGGCCAAGAGACCCAGTACTTC; CDR3 protein: CASSLGVPPGGQETQYF
clone size: once; V gene: TRBV28; J gene: TRBJ1-2; D gene: -; CDR3 DNA: TGTGCCAGCAGTTTACCCTCCTATGGCTACACCTTC; CDR3 protein: CASSLPSYGYTF
clone size: -; V gene: TRBV5-1; J gene: TRBJ2-5; D gene: -; CDR3 DNA: TGCGCCAGCAGCCCCGCCGGGAGTGGGGAGACCCAGTACTTC; CDR3 protein: CASSPAGSGETQYF
clone size: -; V gene: TRBV3-1/TRBV3-2; J gene: TRBJ1-1; D gene: -; CDR3 DNA: TGTGCCAGCAGCCAAACACCTTACACTGAAGCTTTCTTT; CDR3 protein: CASSQTPYTEAFF
clone size: -; V gene: TRBV28; J gene: TRBJ1-1; D gene: -; CDR3 DNA: TGTGCCAGCAGTCGTTTCAACACTGAAGCTTTCTTT; CDR3 protein: CASSRFNTEAFF
clone size: -; V gene: TRBV7-9; J gene: TRBJ2-5; D gene: -; CDR3 DNA: TGTGCCAGCAGCTTTTCCCGGGAGACCCAGTACTTC; CDR3 protein: CASSFSRETQYF
clone size: few; V gene: TRBV3-1/TRBV3-2; J gene: TRBJ1-4; D gene: -; CDR3 DNA: TGTGCCAGCAGCCAAGATCTACAGACTAATGAAAAACTGTTTTTT; CDR3 protein: CASSQDLQTNEKLFF
clone size: -; V gene: TRBV6-5; J gene: TRBJ2-7; D gene: -; CDR3 DNA: TGTGCCAGCAATGCTGCCGGGACATATCCCTACGAGCAGTACTTC; CDR3 protein: CASNAAGTYPYEQYF
clone size: -; V gene: TRBV30; J gene: TRBJ2-7; D gene: -; CDR3 DNA: TGTGCCTGGAGTGTACGGGACGAGCAGTACTTC; CDR3 protein: CAWSVRDEQYF
clone size: -; V gene: TRBV7-9; J gene: TRBJ2-1; D gene: TRBD2; CDR3 DNA: TGTGCCAGCAGCCCATTTGGGACTAGCGGGAGGGCCCCCTACAATGAGCAGTTCTTC; CDR3 protein: CASSPFGTSGRAPYNEQFF
clone size: -; V gene: TRBV30; J gene: TRBJ2-1; D gene: TRBD2; CDR3 DNA: TGTGCCTGGGGGACTAGTTTGGTTAATGAGCAGTTCTTC; CDR3 protein: CAWGTSLVNEQFF
clone size: once; V gene: TRBV5-4; J gene: TRBJ2-7; D gene: TRBD1; CDR3 DNA: TGTGCCAGCAGCCCACGGGACAGGGGGCATTTCGGGGAGCAGTACTTC; CDR3 protein: CASSPRDRGHFGEQYF
clone size: -; V gene: TRBV19; J gene: TRBJ2-7; D gene: -; CDR3 DNA: TGTGCCAGTAGTACCCGACAGTCTAAGGACTACGAGCAGTACTTC; CDR3 protein: CASSTRQSKDYEQYF
clone size: -; V gene: TRBV21-1; J gene: TRBJ2-1; D gene: -; CDR3 DNA: TGTGCCAGCAGCAAATGTCCCCTAGGAGGGCCCCACAGTGAGCAGTTCTTC; CDR3 protein: CASSKCPLGGPHSEQFF
clone size: -; V gene: TRBV19; J gene: TRBJ2-5; D gene: TRBD2; CDR3 DNA: TGTGCCAGTAGTACTAGCGGGGGGGAGACCCAGTACTTC; CDR3 protein: CASSTSGGETQYF
clone size: -; V gene: TRBV23-1; J gene: TRBJ2-1; D gene: -; CDR3 DNA: TGCGCCAGCAGTCATGGGAAGGGGGGAGGGCACAATGAGCAGTTCTTC; CDR3 protein: CASSHGKGGGHNEQFF
clone size: -; V gene: TRBV9; J gene: TRBJ1-3; D gene: -; CDR3 DNA: TGTGCCAGCAGCGCCGACCTCAGGGGCTCTGGAAACACCATATATTTT; CDR3 protein: CASSADLRGSGNTIYF
clone size: -; V gene: TRBV18; J gene: TRBJ1-1; D gene: -; CDR3 DNA: TGTGCCAGCTCATGGGCACTTATGAACACTGAAGCTTTCTTT; CDR3 protein: CASSWALMNTEAFF
clone size: -; V gene: TRBV27; J gene: TRBJ2-3; D gene: TRBD1; CDR3 DNA: TGTGCCAGCAGTTTAAGGGGACAGGCCCTCGGGACTTTCACAGATACGCAGTATTTT; CDR3 protein: CASSLRGQALGTFTDTQYF
clone size: once; V gene: TRBV19; J gene: TRBJ2-7; D gene: TRBD1; CDR3 DNA: TGTGCCAGTAGTATCAGGACAGGTTCCTACGAGCAGTACTTC; CDR3 protein: CASSIRTGSYEQYF
clone size: few; V gene: TRBV5-1; J gene: TRBJ2-3; D gene: TRBD1; CDR3 DNA: TGCGCCAGCAGCTTCCAGGACAGGACCACAGATACGCAGTATTTT; CDR3 protein: CASSFQDRTTDTQYF
clone size: once; V gene: TRBV12-3/TRBV12-4; J gene: TRBJ2-5; D gene: -; CDR3 DNA: TGTGCCAGCAGTTCAGATCGAGAGACCCAGTACTTC; CDR3 protein: CASSSDRETQYF
clone size: -; V gene: TRBV12-3/TRBV12-4; J gene: TRBJ2-7; D gene: -; CDR3 DNA: TGTGCCAGCAGGATCACAGGGATCTACGAGCAGTACTTC; CDR3 protein: CASRITGIYEQYF
clone size: once; V gene: TRBV14; J gene: TRBJ1-1; D gene: -; CDR3 DNA: TGTGCCAGCAGCCAAGATCGAGGCAGGGGTGTGAACACTGAAGCTTTCTTT; CDR3 protein: CASSQDRGRGVNTEAFF
clone size: -; V gene: TRBV15; J gene: TRBJ2-3; D gene: TRBD1; CDR3 DNA: TGTGCCACCAGCAGAGGAAGGGACAGTAGCACAGATACGCAGTATTTT; CDR3 protein: CATSRGRDSSTDTQYF
clone size: -; V gene: TRBV28; J gene: TRBJ2-7; D gene: -; CDR3 DNA: TGTGCCAGCAGTCCGCCGACAGGTTGGGTTTCCTACGAGCAGTACTTC; CDR3 protein: CASSPPTGWVSYEQYF
clone size: once; V gene: TRBV12-3/TRBV12-4; J gene: TRBJ1-2; D gene: -; CDR3 DNA: TGTGCCAGCGACGCAGGGGCTAACTATGGCTACACCTTC; CDR3 protein: CASDAGANYGYTF
clone size: -; V gene: TRBV6-5; J gene: TRBJ1-5; D gene: -; CDR3 DNA: TGTGCCAGTGGGGGCTCGAGCAATCAGCCCCAGCATTTT; CDR3 protein: CASGGSSNQPQHF
clone size: -; V gene: TRBV14; J gene: TRBJ2-3; D gene: TRBD2; CDR3 DNA: TGTGCCAGCAGCCTCGGACGTAGACTAGCGAGGTCAGATACGCAGTATTTT; CDR3 protein: CASSLGRRLARSDTQYF
clone size: -; V gene: TRBV18; J gene: TRBJ1-3; D gene: TRBD1; CDR3 DNA: TGTGCCAGCTCCTCGGGACAGGGATTCGGTGGAAACACCATATATTTT; CDR3 protein: CASSSGQGFGGNTIYF
clone size: -; V gene: TRBV11-2; J gene: TRBJ2-2; D gene: TRBD2; CDR3 DNA: TGTGCCAGCAGCCCAGGACTAGCGGGAGCGGGGTTAGACGGGGAGCTGTTTTTT; CDR3 protein: CASSPGLAGAGLDGELFF
clone size: -; V gene: TRBV29-1; J gene: TRBJ2-5; D gene: -; CDR3 DNA: TGCAGCGTTGAAGGGATCGGGACTGTGCAAGAGACCCAGTACTTC; CDR3 protein: CSVEGIGTVQETQYF
clone size: -; V gene: TRBV28; J gene: TRBJ2-5; D gene: -; CDR3 DNA: TGTGCCAGCAGTTTATTTCAACAGCCTCAAGAGACCCAGTACTTC; CDR3 protein: CASSLFQQPQETQYF
clone size: -; V gene: TRBV7-9; J gene: TRBJ1-1; D gene: TRBD1; CDR3 DNA: TGTGCCAGCAGTAAGACAGGGTTGAGCACTGAAGCTTTCTTT; CDR3 protein: CASSKTGLSTEAFF
clone size: few; V gene: TRBV14; J gene: TRBJ2-7; D gene: TRBD2; CDR3 DNA: TGTGCCAGCAGCCAATGGGGGTGGGATCAGCGGGGGTACTCCTACGAGCAGTACTTC; CDR3 protein: CASSQWGWDQRGYSYEQYF
clone size: -; V gene: TRBV12-3/TRBV12-4; J gene: TRBJ2-7; D gene: TRBD1; CDR3 DNA: TGTGCCAGCAGTCGGACAGGGACCTACGAGCAGTACTTC; CDR3 protein: CASSRTGTYEQYF
clone size: -; V gene: TRBV23-1; J gene: TRBJ2-7; D gene: TRBD1; CDR3 DNA: TGCGCCAGCAGTCAATCGATGACGGACAGGGGGTTCCACTCCTGCGAGCAGTACTTC; CDR3 protein: CASSQSMTDRGFHSCEQYF
clone size: few; V gene: TRBV7-3; J gene: TRBJ1-2; D gene: -; CDR3 DNA: TGTGCCAGCAGCTCCATCGGAGGGGTTGGCTACACCTTC; CDR3 protein: CASSSIGGVGYTF